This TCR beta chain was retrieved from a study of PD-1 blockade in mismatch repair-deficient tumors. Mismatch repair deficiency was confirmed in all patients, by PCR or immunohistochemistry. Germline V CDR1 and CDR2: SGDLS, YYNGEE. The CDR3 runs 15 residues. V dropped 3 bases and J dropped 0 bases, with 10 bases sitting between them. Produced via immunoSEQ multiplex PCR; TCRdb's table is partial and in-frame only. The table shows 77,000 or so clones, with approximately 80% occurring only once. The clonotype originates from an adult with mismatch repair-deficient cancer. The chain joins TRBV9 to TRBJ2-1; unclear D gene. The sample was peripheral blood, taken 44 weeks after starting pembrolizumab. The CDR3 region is CASSASPDSYNEQFF. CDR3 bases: TGTGCCAGCAGCGCCAGCCCGGACTCCTACAATGAGCAGTTCTTC. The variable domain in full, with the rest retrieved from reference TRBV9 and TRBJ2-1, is DSGVTQTPKHLITATGQRVTLRCSPRSGDLSVYWYQQSLDQGLQFLIQYYNGEERAKGNILERFSAQQFPDLHSELNLSSLELGDSALYFCASSASPDSYNEQFFGPGTRLTVL.